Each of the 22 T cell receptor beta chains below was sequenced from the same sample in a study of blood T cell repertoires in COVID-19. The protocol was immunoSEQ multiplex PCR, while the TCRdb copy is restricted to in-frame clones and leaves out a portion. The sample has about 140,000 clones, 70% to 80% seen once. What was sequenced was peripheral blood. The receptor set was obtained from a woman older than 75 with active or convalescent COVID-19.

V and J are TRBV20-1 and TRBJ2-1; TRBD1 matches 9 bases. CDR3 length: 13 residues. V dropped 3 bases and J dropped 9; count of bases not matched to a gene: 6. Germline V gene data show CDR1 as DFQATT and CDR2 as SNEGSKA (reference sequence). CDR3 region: CSASGDREGEQFF. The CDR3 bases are TGCAGTGCTAGTGGGGACAGGGAGGGTGAGCAGTTCTTC.

The CDR3 DNA reads TGTGCCAGCAGCCCAACCGGGACAGGGGACAATCAGCCCCAGCATTTT. Its translation is CASSPTGTGDNQPQHF. The chain has TRBV7-9 and TRBJ1-5, with 10 bases lining up with TRBD1. From germline, CDR1 is SEHNR and CDR2 FQNEAQ (reference sequence). V trimming: 5 bases; J trimming: 3 bases; junction bases outside the gene matches: 7. This CDR3 contains 16 residues.

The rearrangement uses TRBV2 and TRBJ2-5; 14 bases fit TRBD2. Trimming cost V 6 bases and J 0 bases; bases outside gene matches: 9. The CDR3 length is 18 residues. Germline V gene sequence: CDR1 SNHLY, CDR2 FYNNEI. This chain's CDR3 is CASRAGLAGGPYQETQYF. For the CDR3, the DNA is TGTGCCAGCAGGGCCGGACTAGCGGGGGGCCCCTACCAAGAGACCCAGTACTTC.

CDR3 residues: CAISDRGGAGTEAFF. CDR3 bases: TGTGCCATCAGTGATAGAGGGGGCGCTGGGACTGAAGCTTTCTTT. V usage is TRBV10-3 and J usage is TRBJ1-1; TRBD1 matches at 7 bases. The V gene's germline CDR1 is ENHRY and CDR2 SYGVKD. This CDR3 region has 15 residues. Losses at the gene ends were 3 bases for V and 5 bases for J; bases not matched to a gene: 9.

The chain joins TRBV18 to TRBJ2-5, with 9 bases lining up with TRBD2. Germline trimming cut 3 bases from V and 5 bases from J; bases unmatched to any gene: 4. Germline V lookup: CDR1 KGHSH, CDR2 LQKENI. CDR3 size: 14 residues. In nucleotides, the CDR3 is TGTGCCAGCTCACCGCGGGGGGGCTTGGAGACCCAGTACTTC. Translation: CASSPRGGLETQYF.

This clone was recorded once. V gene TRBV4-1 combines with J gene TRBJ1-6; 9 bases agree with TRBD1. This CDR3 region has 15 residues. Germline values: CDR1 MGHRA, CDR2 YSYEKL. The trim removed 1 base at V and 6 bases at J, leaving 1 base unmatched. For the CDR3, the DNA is TGCGCCAGCAGCCAAGGGGACAGGGTTAATTCACCCCTCCACTTT. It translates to CASSQGDRVNSPLHF.

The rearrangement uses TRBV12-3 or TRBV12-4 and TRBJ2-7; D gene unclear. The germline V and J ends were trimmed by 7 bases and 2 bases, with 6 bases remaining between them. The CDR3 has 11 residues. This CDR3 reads CASKAAYEQYF. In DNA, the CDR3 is TGTGCCAGCAAGGCGGCCTACGAGCAGTACTTC.

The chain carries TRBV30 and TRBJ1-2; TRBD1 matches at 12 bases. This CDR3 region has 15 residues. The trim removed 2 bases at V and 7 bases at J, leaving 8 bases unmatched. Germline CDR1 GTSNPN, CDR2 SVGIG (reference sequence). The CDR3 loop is CAWSISGQGASGYTF. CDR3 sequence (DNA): TGTGCCTGGAGTATATCGGGACAGGGGGCGTCTGGCTACACCTTC.

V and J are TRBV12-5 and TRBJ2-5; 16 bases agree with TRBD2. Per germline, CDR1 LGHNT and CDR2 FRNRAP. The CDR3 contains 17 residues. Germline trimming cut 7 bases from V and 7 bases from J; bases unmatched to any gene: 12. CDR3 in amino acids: CASALNPGLAGGATQYF. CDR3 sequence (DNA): TGTGCTAGTGCCCTGAACCCGGGACTAGCGGGGGGGGCGACCCAGTACTTC.

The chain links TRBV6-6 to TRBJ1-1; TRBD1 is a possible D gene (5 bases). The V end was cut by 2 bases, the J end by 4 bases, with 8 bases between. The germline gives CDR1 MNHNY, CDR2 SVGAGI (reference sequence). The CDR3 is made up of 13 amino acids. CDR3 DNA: TGTGCCAGCAGTTACGGGGCAGGCACTGAAGCTTTCTTT. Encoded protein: CASSYGAGTEAFF.

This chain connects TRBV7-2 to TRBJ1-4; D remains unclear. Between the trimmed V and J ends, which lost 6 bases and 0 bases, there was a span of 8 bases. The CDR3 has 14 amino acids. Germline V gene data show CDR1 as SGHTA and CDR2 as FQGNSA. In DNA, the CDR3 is TGTGCCAGCAGTCGAGATTCAACTAATGAAAAACTGTTTTTT. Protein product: CASSRDSTNEKLFF.

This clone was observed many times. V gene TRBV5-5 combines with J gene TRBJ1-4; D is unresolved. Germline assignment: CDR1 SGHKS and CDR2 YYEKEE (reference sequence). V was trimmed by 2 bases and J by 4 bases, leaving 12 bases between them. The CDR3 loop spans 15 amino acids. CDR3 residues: CASSFFGGYNEKLFF. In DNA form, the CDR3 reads TGTGCCAGCAGCTTCTTTGGAGGTTATAATGAAAAACTGTTTTTT.

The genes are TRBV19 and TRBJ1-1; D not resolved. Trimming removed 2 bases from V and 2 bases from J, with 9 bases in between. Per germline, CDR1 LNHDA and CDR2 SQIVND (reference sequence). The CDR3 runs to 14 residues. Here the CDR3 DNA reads TGTGCCAGTAGTATAATTGCAGGTAACACTGAAGCTTTCTTT. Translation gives CASSIIAGNTEAFF.

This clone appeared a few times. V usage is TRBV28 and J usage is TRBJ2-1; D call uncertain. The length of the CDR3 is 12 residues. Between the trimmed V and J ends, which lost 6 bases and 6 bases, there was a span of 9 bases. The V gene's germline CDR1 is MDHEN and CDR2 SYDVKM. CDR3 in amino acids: CASSSRFNEQFF. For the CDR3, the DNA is TGTGCCAGCAGCTCTAGATTCAATGAGCAGTTCTTC.

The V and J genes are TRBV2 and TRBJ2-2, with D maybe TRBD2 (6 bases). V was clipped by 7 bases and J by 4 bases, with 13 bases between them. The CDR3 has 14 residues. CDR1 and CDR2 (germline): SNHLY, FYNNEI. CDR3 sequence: CASMGTPTTGELFF. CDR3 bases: TGTGCCAGCATGGGGACTCCAACCACCGGGGAGCTGTTTTTT.

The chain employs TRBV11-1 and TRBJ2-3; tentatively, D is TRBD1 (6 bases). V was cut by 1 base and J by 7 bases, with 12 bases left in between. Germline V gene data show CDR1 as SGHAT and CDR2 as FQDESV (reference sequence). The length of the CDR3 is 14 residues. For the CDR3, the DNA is TGTGCCAGCAGCTTAGTAGGACAGCGACATACGCAGTATTTT. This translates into CASSLVGQRHTQYF.

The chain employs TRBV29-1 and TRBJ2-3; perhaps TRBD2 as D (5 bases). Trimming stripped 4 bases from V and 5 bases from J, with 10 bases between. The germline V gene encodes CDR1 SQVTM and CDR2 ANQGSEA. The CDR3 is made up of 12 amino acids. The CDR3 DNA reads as TGCAGCGTTGGGACTTCCCTAGATACGCAGTATTTT. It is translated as CSVGTSLDTQYF.

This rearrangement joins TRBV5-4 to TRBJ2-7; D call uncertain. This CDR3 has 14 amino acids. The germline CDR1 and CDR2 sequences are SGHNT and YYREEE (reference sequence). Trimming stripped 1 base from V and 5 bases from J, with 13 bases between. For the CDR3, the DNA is TGTGCCAGCAGCTTGAGGCTAGGCCACCACGAGCAGTACTTC. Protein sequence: CASSLRLGHHEQYF.

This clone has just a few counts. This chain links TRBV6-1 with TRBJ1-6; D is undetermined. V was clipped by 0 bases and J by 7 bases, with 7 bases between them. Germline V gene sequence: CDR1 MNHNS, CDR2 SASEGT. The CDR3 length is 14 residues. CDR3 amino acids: CASSEATVNSPLHF. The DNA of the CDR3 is TGTGCCAGCAGTGAAGCTACAGTGAATTCACCCCTCCACTTT.

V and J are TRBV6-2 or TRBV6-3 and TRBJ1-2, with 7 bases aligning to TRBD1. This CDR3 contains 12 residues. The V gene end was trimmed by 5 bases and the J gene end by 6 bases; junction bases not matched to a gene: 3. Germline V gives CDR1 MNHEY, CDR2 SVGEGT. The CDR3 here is CASSRQGHGYTF. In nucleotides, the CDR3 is TGTGCCAGCAGTCGACAGGGCCATGGCTACACCTTC.

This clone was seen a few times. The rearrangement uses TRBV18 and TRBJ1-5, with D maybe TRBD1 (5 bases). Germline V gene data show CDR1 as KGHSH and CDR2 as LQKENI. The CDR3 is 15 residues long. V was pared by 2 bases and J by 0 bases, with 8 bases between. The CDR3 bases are TGTGCCAGCTCACCATCGACAGATAGCAATCAGCCCCAGCATTTT. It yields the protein CASSPSTDSNQPQHF.

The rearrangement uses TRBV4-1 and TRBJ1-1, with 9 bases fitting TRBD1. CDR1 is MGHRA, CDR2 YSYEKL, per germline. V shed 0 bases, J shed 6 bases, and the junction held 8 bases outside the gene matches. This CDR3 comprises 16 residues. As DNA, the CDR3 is TGCGCCAGCAGCCAAGAACAGGGGGCCCCCGTGCCTGAAGCTTTCTTT. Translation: CASSQEQGAPVPEAFF.